The entry below gives a single T cell receptor beta chain sequence along with its context. The data belong to a study of blood T cell repertoires in COVID-19. The CDR3 loop spans 17 amino acids. Per the original data handling: Quantification of nucleated cells was approximated via reference gene primer amplification. Clones were read by immunoSEQ multiplex PCR, and TCRdb kept only the in-frame ones, dropping some. V and J calls and clone size are as listed in that table; D and trimming were resolved from the DNA. The table records 240,000 or so clones, roughly nine tenths of them present only once. The receptor was derived from a man between 60 and 75 years old with acute or convalescent COVID-19. The sequenced sample was peripheral blood. This chain uses TRBV21-1 with TRBJ2-2; TRBD2 reflects the table's D call only, with no check against the DNA. TRBV21-1 is an annotated pseudogene. CDR3 region: CASSKVLAGKYTGELFF. CDR3 in DNA: TGTGCCAGCAGCAAAGTTTTGGCGGGGAAATACACCGGGGAGCTGTTTTTT.